The 30 T cell receptor beta chains below were found in one sample sequenced in a study of beta chain features in type 1 diabetes. Findings and limits, study-wide: Moderate but significant shortening of TCRB CDR3s was recorded in all four CD4+ subsets from Type 1 diabetes patients.

These receptors lack a known antigen. Reverse transcribing all isolated RNA meant expressed TCRB transcripts were sequenced. Method: immunoSEQ multiplex PCR; TCRdb's copy keeps in-frame clones and lacks some. The sample shows hundreds of thousands of clones, 15% of them seen only once. Sequenced input: naive CD4+ T cells from blood. Receptors originate from a man aged 18-30 years with type 1 diabetes.

A few counts support this clone. The rearrangement uses TRBV28 and TRBJ2-2, with 10 positions matching TRBD2. Germline CDR1 MDHEN, CDR2 SYDVKM. The CDR3 spans 14 residues. The V gene end was trimmed by 7 bases and the J gene end by 9 bases; junction bases not matched to a gene: 8. In DNA form, the CDR3 reads TGTGCCAGCAACGAACTAGCGGGGAGCCGGGAGCTGTTTTTT. It specifies CASNELAGSRELFF.

This clone was counted only a few times. The CDR3 loop reads CASSPRGQGNYGYTF. The CDR3 coding sequence is TGTGCCAGCAGCCCCCGCGGACAGGGAAACTATGGCTACACCTTC. The chain has TRBV7-9 and TRBJ1-2; 8 bases fit TRBD1. Germline CDR1 reads SEHNR; CDR2 reads FQNEAQ (reference sequence). This CDR3 contains 15 residues. The J segment lost 2 bases and the V segment lost 5 bases, leaving 7 bases of the junction unmatched. The whole variable domain, remainder taken from reference TRBV7-9 and TRBJ1-2, is DTGVSQNPRHKITKRGQNVTFRCDPISEHNRLYWYRQTLGQGPEFLTYFQNEAQLEKSRLLSDRFSAERPKGSFSTLEIQRTEQGDSAMYLCASSPRGQGNYGYTFGSGTRLTVV.

The CDR3 coding sequence is TGTGCCAGCAGACCGGGGACTAGCGGGAGCAGATACAATGAGCAGTTCTTC. It is translated as CASRPGTSGSRYNEQFF. The V and J genes are TRBV9 and TRBJ2-1; 14 bases fit TRBD2. The CDR3 covers 17 residues. J lost 4 bases, V lost 5 bases, and 8 bases had no gene match. CDR1 is SGDLS, CDR2 YYNGEE, per germline.

A few counts support this clone. The chain employs TRBV4-1 and TRBJ2-1, with 8 bases aligning to TRBD1. The trim removed 3 bases at V and 3 bases at J, leaving 7 bases unmatched. The CDR3 totals 16 residues. Per the germline V gene, CDR1 is MGHRA and CDR2 is YSYEKL. CDR3 amino acids: CASSQDPGQVYNEQFF. CDR3 nucleotides: TGCGCCAGCAGCCAGGATCCGGGACAGGTCTACAATGAGCAGTTCTTC.

This clone was seen many times. The V call is TRBV29-1, the J call TRBJ2-7; no clear D. This CDR3 is 11 amino acids long. Trimming pared 5 bases from V and 6 bases from J, leaving 11 bases between. CDR1 is SQVTM, CDR2 ANQGSEA, per germline. The CDR3: CSVQVSAEQYF. In nucleotides, the CDR3 is TGCAGCGTTCAGGTCTCGGCCGAGCAGTACTTC.

The rearrangement uses TRBV19 and TRBJ1-5; no clear D gene. CDR1 and CDR2 from the germline V gene are LNHDA and SQIVND (reference sequence). CDR3 size: 15 residues. The V gene lost 8 bases and the J gene lost 0 bases, with 14 bases spanning the gap. For the CDR3, the DNA is TGTGCCAGTCACCTTGGGCTCTATAGCAATCAGCCCCAGCATTTT. Encoded protein: CASHLGLYSNQPQHF.

This clone was observed a handful of times. V is TRBV27 and J is TRBJ1-2, with D tentatively TRBD1 (6 bases). Germline CDR1 and CDR2: MNHEY and SMNVEV (reference sequence). CDR3 length: 14 amino acids. The V end lost 2 bases, the J end lost 6 bases, and 13 bases lay between the germline ends. The CDR3 loop reads CASSLQGSGDGYTF. CDR3 nucleotide sequence: TGTGCCAGCAGTTTACAGGGGAGTGGAGATGGCTACACCTTC.

The chain carries TRBV6-6 and TRBJ1-5, with D hard to call. The CDR3 is 15 amino acids. V lost 7 bases, J lost 2 bases, and 15 bases lay in between. Per the germline V gene, CDR1 is MNHNY and CDR2 is SVGAGI (reference sequence). CDR3 amino acids: CASTYGVEGNQPQHF. The DNA for the CDR3 is TGTGCCAGCACCTACGGGGTGGAGGGCAATCAGCCCCAGCATTTT.

The rearrangement links TRBV1 to TRBJ2-3; the D call TRBD2 from the table was never checked on the DNA. TRBV1 is described as a pseudogene. The CDR3 totals 16 residues. Here the CDR3 reads CTSSQDAKISTDTQYF. Written as DNA, the CDR3 is TGCACCAGCAGCCAAGATGCGAAAATCAGCACAGATACGCAGTATTTT.

This clone was observed a single time. The V and J genes are TRBV28 and TRBJ1-2; 7 bases map to TRBD1. The CDR3 is 15 amino acids. The germline V gene has CDR1 MDHEN and CDR2 SYDVKM. V lost 4 bases and J lost 5; bases outside the gene matches: 10. In DNA form, the CDR3 reads TGTGCCAGCAGTTCTTTCGCGACAGGGTTGTATGGCTACACCTTC. Its translation is CASSSFATGLYGYTF.

The V and J genes are TRBV4-3 and TRBJ1-6, with D possibly being TRBD1 (6 bases). CDR3 length equals 16 residues. Germline lookup yields CDR1 LGHNA and CDR2 YSLEER. V shed 0 bases and J shed 8 bases, with 14 bases lying between them. The DNA of the CDR3 is TGCGCCAGCAGCCAAGAAGCGGGACACCGATATTCACCCCTCCACTTT. This sequence encodes CASSQEAGHRYSPLHF.

The chain employs TRBV15 and TRBJ2-7, with D possibly matching TRBD1 (6 bases). Trimming removed 3 bases from V and 3 bases from J, with 12 bases in between. The germline CDR1 and CDR2 sequences are LNHNV and YYDKDF (reference sequence). The CDR3 is 14 amino acids. The CDR3 is CATSRPGEYYEQYF. CDR3 in DNA: TGTGCCACCAGCAGGCCAGGGGAGTACTACGAGCAGTACTTC.

This clone was observed a handful of times. The chain recombines TRBV6-5 with TRBJ2-7; 11 nucleotides align to TRBD1. The junction had 6 bases not matched to a gene; V was cut back by 8 bases and J by 6 bases. Germline V gene sequence: CDR1 MNHEY, CDR2 SVGAGI. The CDR3 covers 13 residues. CDR3 amino acids: CASRRTGGGEQYF. The CDR3, as DNA: TGTGCCAGCCGACGGACAGGGGGCGGCGAGCAGTACTTC.

The gene calls are TRBV9 and TRBJ1-6, with D unclear. CDR3 length: 14 residues. Deletions cut 2 bases from V and 7 bases from J, with 10 bases between. Germline CDR1 and CDR2: SGDLS and YYNGEE. The CDR3 coding sequence is TGTGCCAGCAGCGTCGAGGGAGACAATTCACCCCTCCACTTT. Its translation is CASSVEGDNSPLHF.

This clone was seen only a few times. The V gene is TRBV2, the J gene TRBJ2-5; D might be TRBD1 (6 bases). Germline CDR1 reads SNHLY; CDR2 reads FYNNEI. Trimming removed 3 bases from V and 2 bases from J, with 13 bases in between. The CDR3 has 15 amino acids. The CDR3: CASSEGSQGQETQYF. The CDR3 DNA sequence: TGTGCCAGCAGTGAGGGTTCACAGGGACAAGAGACCCAGTACTTC.

This clone showed up just a few times. This chain uses TRBV11-1 with TRBJ2-7; 14 positions agree with TRBD2. The CDR3 sequence is 15 residues long. Germline lookup yields CDR1 SGHAT and CDR2 FQDESV (reference sequence). V was clipped by 4 bases and J by 6 bases; unmatched bases: 5. The CDR3 sequence: CASSSPGLAGVEQYF. The DNA of the CDR3 is TGTGCCAGCAGCTCCCCGGGACTAGCGGGAGTCGAGCAGTACTTC.

This clone was detected a few times. This sequence joins TRBV7-8 and TRBJ1-5; D is perhaps TRBD1 (5 bases). V was cut by 0 bases and J by 6 bases, with 9 bases left in between. The CDR3 is made up of 14 amino acids. Germline V gives CDR1 SGHVS, CDR2 FQNEAQ. In nucleotides, the CDR3 is TGTGCCAGCAGCTTAGCTGGGGGGGGTCAGCCCCAGCATTTT. This codes for CASSLAGGGQPQHF.

The chain recombines TRBV19 with TRBJ1-2; tentative D call: TRBD1 (6 bases). CDR1 and CDR2 from the germline V gene are LNHDA and SQIVND (reference sequence). This CDR3 is built from 15 residues. V lost 7 bases and J 0 bases, leaving 15 bases between the germline ends. This CDR3 is CASTPMTGPNYGYTF. CDR3 nucleotide sequence: TGTGCCAGTACTCCAATGACAGGTCCTAACTATGGCTACACCTTC.

The rearrangement joins TRBV19 to TRBJ1-4; D call uncertain. The V end lost 5 bases, the J end lost 6 bases, and 16 bases lay between the germline ends. The germline V gene encodes CDR1 LNHDA and CDR2 SQIVND (reference sequence). The CDR3 spans 15 residues. CDR3 loop: CASSPGRGRDEKLFF. The CDR3, as DNA: TGTGCCAGTAGTCCTGGACGGGGTCGCGATGAAAAACTGTTTTTT.

The chain combines TRBV15 with TRBJ1-4; D unclear. CDR1 and CDR2 (germline): LNHNV, YYDKDF (reference sequence). V lost 1 base and J 6 bases, leaving 12 bases between the germline ends. The CDR3 has 15 residues. CDR3 residues: CATSRAFTFHEKLFF. Here the CDR3 DNA reads TGTGCCACCAGCAGAGCTTTCACTTTCCATGAAAAACTGTTTTTT. Complete variable domain (other parts from reference TRBV15 and TRBJ1-4): DAMVIQNPRYQVTQFGKPVTLSCSQTLNHNVMYWYQQKSSQAPKLLFHYYDKDFNNEADTPDNFQSRRPNTSFCFLDIRSPGLGDTAMYLCATSRAFTFHEKLFFGSGTQLSVL.

V and J are TRBV7-9 and TRBJ2-7; tentatively, D is TRBD2 (6 bases). CDR1 is SEHNR, CDR2 FQNEAQ, per germline (reference sequence). The CDR3 is 14 residues long. Trimming cost V 8 bases and J 0 bases, with 14 bases left between them. As DNA, the CDR3 is TGTGCCAGCTCTACTAGCTCTACCTCCTACGAGCAGTACTTC. Its translation is CASSTSSTSYEQYF.

This clone appeared a few times. The chain links TRBV7-9 to TRBJ2-3; TRBD2 might be the D (6 bases). In germline, CDR1 is SEHNR, CDR2 FQNEAQ (reference sequence). The CDR3 consists of 13 residues. V was cut by 5 bases and J by 7 bases, with 13 bases left in between. Written as DNA, the CDR3 is TGTGCCAGCAGCCAACCGAGCGGGTATACGCAGTATTTT. This encodes CASSQPSGYTQYF. Variable domain in full (rest from reference TRBV7-9 and TRBJ2-3): DTGVSQNPRHKITKRGQNVTFRCDPISEHNRLYWYRQTLGQGPEFLTYFQNEAQLEKSRLLSDRFSAERPKGSFSTLEIQRTEQGDSAMYLCASSQPSGYTQYFGPGTRLTVL.

The chain uses TRBV2 and TRBJ2-6; 9 bases match TRBD1. Germline V gene data show CDR1 as SNHLY and CDR2 as FYNNEI. The CDR3 consists of 18 residues. J was trimmed by 1 base and V by 4 bases; bases with no gene match: 8. The CDR3 loop reads CASSAPGQGVSGANVLTF. CDR3 sequence (DNA): TGTGCCAGCAGTGCCCCGGGACAGGGAGTATCTGGGGCCAACGTCCTGACTTTC.

This clone was observed a few times. The junction departs from the called germline gene at one end, perhaps through a read error. The rearrangement joins TRBV7-2 to TRBJ2-7; 8 bases are a match to TRBD2. The CDR3 has 13 residues. The germline V gene has CDR1 SGHTA and CDR2 FQGNSA. CDR3 region: CASTLRRGGPWYF. DNA of the CDR3: TGTGCCAGCACCTTAAGACGGGGGGGACCGTGGTACTTC.

CDR3 residues: CASITFWGGNNEQFF. For the CDR3, the DNA is TGTGCCAGCATCACATTCTGGGGGGGCAACAATGAGCAGTTCTTC. V and J are TRBV28 and TRBJ2-1, with D possibly matching TRBD2 (7 bases). Per germline, CDR1 MDHEN and CDR2 SYDVKM. V lost 7 bases, J lost 5 bases, and 18 bases lay in between. CDR3 length equals 15 residues.

The rearrangement joins TRBV28 to TRBJ2-7; D not certain. The V end was cut by 3 bases, the J end by 0 bases, with 6 bases between. This CDR3 has 13 amino acids. Per germline, CDR1 MDHEN and CDR2 SYDVKM. The CDR3 loop is CASSFPGSYEQYF. The CDR3 nucleotides are TGTGCCAGCAGTTTCCCCGGCTCCTACGAGCAGTACTTC.

This rearrangement joins TRBV10-3 to TRBJ2-3; 7 bases line up with TRBD1. Germline assignment: CDR1 ENHRY and CDR2 SYGVKD. J gave up 6 bases and V 6 bases, and 3 bases lay outside the gene matches. CDR3 size: 12 residues. The CDR3 DNA follows: TGTGCCATCAGCGACAGGGAGGATACGCAGTATTTT. Amino acids: CAISDREDTQYF.

The rearrangement links TRBV5-6 to TRBJ2-2; TRBD2 matches at 11 bases. The ends lost 7 bases at V and 6 bases at J; junction bases unmatched: 14. The CDR3 is 17 residues long. CDR1 and CDR2 (germline): SGHDT, YYEEEE. CDR3: CASRGLAGSEGAGELFF. CDR3 nucleotide sequence: TGTGCCAGCCGCGGACTAGCGGGTTCCGAAGGGGCCGGGGAGCTGTTTTTT.

The gene calls are TRBV5-4 and TRBJ2-1; 8 nucleotides agree with TRBD2. The CDR3 length is 15 residues. CDR1 SGHNT and CDR2 YYREEE come from the germline V gene (reference sequence). The V gene end was trimmed by 2 bases and the J gene end by 4 bases; junction bases not matched to a gene: 5. CDR3 DNA: TGTGCCAGCAGCTTTGGCGGGGGGTTTTACAATGAGCAGTTCTTC. The encoded protein is CASSFGGGFYNEQFF.

This clone was seen more than once but under ten times. CDR3 loop: CASSLDWVAGGSYNEQFF. The CDR3 bases are TGTGCCAGCAGCTTGGATTGGGTAGCGGGGGGATCCTACAATGAGCAGTTCTTC. The chain links TRBV5-4 to TRBJ2-1; 10 positions agree with TRBD2. J was trimmed by 1 base and V by 0 bases; bases with no gene match: 7. Germline CDR1 and CDR2: SGHNT and YYREEE (reference sequence). This CDR3 has 18 residues.